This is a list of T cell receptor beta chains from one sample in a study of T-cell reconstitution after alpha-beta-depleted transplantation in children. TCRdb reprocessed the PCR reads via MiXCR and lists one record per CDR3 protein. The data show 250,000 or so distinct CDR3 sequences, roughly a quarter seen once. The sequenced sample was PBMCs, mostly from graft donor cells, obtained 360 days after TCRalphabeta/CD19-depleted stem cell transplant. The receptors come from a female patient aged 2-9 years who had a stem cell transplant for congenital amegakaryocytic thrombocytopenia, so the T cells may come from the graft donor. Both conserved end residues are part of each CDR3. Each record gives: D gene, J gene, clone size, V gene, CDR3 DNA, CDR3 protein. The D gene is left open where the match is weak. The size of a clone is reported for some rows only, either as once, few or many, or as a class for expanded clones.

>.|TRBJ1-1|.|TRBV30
TGTGCCTGGAGTGGAGGTGAGAGAGGGACTGAAGCTTTCTTT
CAWSGGERGTEAFF
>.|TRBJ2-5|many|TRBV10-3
TGTGCCATCAGTGAGCTGGCCCTTGGTGAAGAGACCCAGTACTTC
CAISELALGEETQYF
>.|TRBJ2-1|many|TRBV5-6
TGTGCCAGCCGACCAGGCCTAGGGTACAATGAGCAGTTCTTC
CASRPGLGYNEQFF
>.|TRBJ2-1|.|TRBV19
TGTGCCAGTAGTATCGGCAGCTTCAGGAATGAGCAGTTCTTC
CASSIGSFRNEQFF
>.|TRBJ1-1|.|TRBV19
TGTGCCAGTAGTAGACAGCCGAACACTGAAGCTTTCTTT
CASSRQPNTEAFF
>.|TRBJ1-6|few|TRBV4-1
TGCGCCAGCAGCCAAAGGGCGTTTGACAGGAGTGTGGGAAGTAACAATTCACCCCTCCACTTT
CASSQRAFDRSVGSNNSPLHF
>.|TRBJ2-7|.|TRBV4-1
TGCGCCAGCAGCCAAGACGGGACCTCGAATTTCGAGCAGTACTTC
CASSQDGTSNFEQYF
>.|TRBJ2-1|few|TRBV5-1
TGCGCCAGCAGCTTGGACGTCGGCAGCTCCTACAATGAGCAGTTCTTC
CASSLDVGSSYNEQFF
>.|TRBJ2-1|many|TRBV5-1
TGCGCCAGCAGCCGAGGGGACGGTTACAATGAGCAGTTCTTC
CASSRGDGYNEQFF
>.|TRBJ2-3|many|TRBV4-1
TGCGCCAGCAGCCAAGATGGGCGGGGATTAGATACGCAGTATTTT
CASSQDGRGLDTQYF
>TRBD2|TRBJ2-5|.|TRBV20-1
TGCAGTGCTAGTCTTAGCGGGGTACAAGAGACCCAGTACTTC
CSASLSGVQETQYF
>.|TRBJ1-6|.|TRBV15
TGTGCCACCAGCAGAGATGTGGGGGTTACTAATTCATACCTCCACTTT
CATSRDVGVTNSYLHF
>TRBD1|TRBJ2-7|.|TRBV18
TGTGCCAGCTCACCTTCGGGACAGGGGGACTACGAGCAGTACTTC
CASSPSGQGDYEQYF
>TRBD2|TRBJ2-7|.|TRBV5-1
TGCGCCAGCACCCCTTTAGGCGGGGGGAGCTCCTACGAGCAGTACTTC
CASTPLGGGSSYEQYF
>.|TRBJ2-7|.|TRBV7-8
TGTGCCAGCAGCTTAGCCGGGAGACGCTCCTACGAGCAGTACTTC
CASSLAGRRSYEQYF
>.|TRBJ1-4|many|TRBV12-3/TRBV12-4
TGTGCCAGCAGTTTAGGAGGCAATGAAAAACTGTTTTTT
CASSLGGNEKLFF
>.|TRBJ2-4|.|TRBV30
TGTGCCTGGAGGGGTTGGACGGGGAAGGGCATTCAGTACTTC
CAWRGWTGKGIQYF
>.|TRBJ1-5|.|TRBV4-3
TGCGCCAGCAGCCAAGATGGCCCCTGGGGGCCCCAGAACCAGCCCCAGCATTTT
CASSQDGPWGPQNQPQHF
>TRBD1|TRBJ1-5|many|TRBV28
TGTGCCAGCAGTTCCGGGACAGGGGGCATTCAGCCCCAGCATTTT
CASSSGTGGIQPQHF
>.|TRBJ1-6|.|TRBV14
TGTGCCAGCAGCCAACGCGGGGATTCACCCCTCCACTTT
CASSQRGDSPLHF
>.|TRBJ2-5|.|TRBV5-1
TGCGCCAGCAGCTTGGTCAACGGTGCGGGAGAGACCCAGTACTTC
CASSLVNGAGETQYF
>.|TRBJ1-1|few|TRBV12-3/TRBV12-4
TGTGCCAGCAGTTTATCAGAGGCTGAAGCTTTCTTT
CASSLSEAEAFF
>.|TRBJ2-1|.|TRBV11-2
TGTGCCAGCAGCCCCCCCGGGGCCAACAATGAGCAGTTCTTC
CASSPPGANNEQFF
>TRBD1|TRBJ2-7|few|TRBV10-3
TGTGCCATCAGTGACCGGGACAGGGTTGCCTACGAGCAGTACTTC
CAISDRDRVAYEQYF
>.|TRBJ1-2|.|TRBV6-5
TGTGCCAGCAGTTACGGGTGGTATGGCTACACCTTC
CASSYGWYGYTF
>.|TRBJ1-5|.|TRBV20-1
TGCAGTGCTAGAGGGGTGGGGGGTCGAAATCAGCCCCAGCATTTT
CSARGVGGRNQPQHF
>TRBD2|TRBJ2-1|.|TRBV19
TGTGCCAGTAGTATAGCGGGGGGGCGCCCCTTTTACAATGAGCAGTTCTTC
CASSIAGGRPFYNEQFF
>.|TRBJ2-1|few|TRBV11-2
TGTGCCAGCAGCTTAGATGCTGCCTACAATGAGCAGTTCTTC
CASSLDAAYNEQFF
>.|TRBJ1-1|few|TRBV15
TGTGCCACCAGCACGGACAGCCCGAACACTGAAGCTTTCTTT
CATSTDSPNTEAFF
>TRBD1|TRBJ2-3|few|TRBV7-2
TGTGCCAGCAGCGGGACATGGGAGGAGGGACAGGATCCATCCTTTAGCACAGATACGCAGTATTTT
CASSGTWEEGQDPSFSTDTQYF
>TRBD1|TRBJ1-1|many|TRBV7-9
TGTGCCAGCAGCTTAGGGACAGGGGTAACTGAAGCTTTCTTT
CASSLGTGVTEAFF
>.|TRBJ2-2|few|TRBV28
TGTGCCAGCAGGGGGGACGACTTGGCATTCGCGAACACCGGGGAGCTGTTTTTT
CASRGDDLAFANTGELFF
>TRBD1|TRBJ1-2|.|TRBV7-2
TGTGCCAGCAGCCGGGCAGGGGGATATGGCTACACCTTC
CASSRAGGYGYTF
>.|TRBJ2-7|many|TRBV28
TGTGCCAGCAGGCGCACCCGCTCCTCTCCCTACGAGCAGTACTTC
CASRRTRSSPYEQYF
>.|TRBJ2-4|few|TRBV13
TGTGCCAGCAGCTTAAGAGGGAAGTTGGCCAAAAACATTCAGTACTTC
CASSLRGKLAKNIQYF
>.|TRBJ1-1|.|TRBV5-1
TGCGCCAGCAGCTTGTATGGGTCAAACACTGAAGCTTTCTTT
CASSLYGSNTEAFF
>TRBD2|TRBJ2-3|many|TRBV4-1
TGCGCCAGCAGCCCAAGATATTGGGGACTAGCGGGAGATAGCACAGATACGCAGTATTTT
CASSPRYWGLAGDSTDTQYF
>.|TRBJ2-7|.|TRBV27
TGTGCCAGCCGTACCAGGGCCGGCTACGAGCAGTACTTC
CASRTRAGYEQYF
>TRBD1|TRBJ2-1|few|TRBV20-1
TGCAGTGCTTACTCGACCGGGACAGGGCTCTACAATGAGCAGTTCTTC
CSAYSTGTGLYNEQFF
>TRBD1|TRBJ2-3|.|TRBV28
TGTGCCAGCAGTTTTCCCCCCGAGACAGGGAATCCAGATACGCAGTATTTT
CASSFPPETGNPDTQYF
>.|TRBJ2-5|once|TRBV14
TGTGCCAGCTCCTTTGCGGGCCGCCGGGAGACCCAGTACTTC
CASSFAGRRETQYF
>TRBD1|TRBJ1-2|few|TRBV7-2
TGTGCCAGCAGCTGGGGACAGGGACACTATGGCTACACCTTC
CASSWGQGHYGYTF
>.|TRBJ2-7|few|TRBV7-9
TGTGCCAGCAGCCTCTCCGGCTTCGAGCAGTACTTC
CASSLSGFEQYF
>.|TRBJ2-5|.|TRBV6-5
TGTGCCAGCAGGACCGGGGAGACCCAGTACTTC
CASRTGETQYF
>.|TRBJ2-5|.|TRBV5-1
TGCGCCAGCAGCCAAACGGCCCACACCCTGGGTAATAGAGAGACCCAGTACTTC
CASSQTAHTLGNRETQYF
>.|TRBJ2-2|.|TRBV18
TGTGCCAGCTCACACACGAACCTACTAGTCGGGGAGCTGTTTTTT
CASSHTNLLVGELFF
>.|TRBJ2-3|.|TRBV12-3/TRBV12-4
TGTGCCAGCAGTTGGTCAGATACGCAGTATTTT
CASSWSDTQYF
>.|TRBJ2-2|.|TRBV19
TGTGCCAGTAGTTGGCAGGTCTACACCGGGGAGCTGTTTTTT
CASSWQVYTGELFF
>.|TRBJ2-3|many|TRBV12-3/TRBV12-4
TGTGCCAGCAGTTTTTGGCAGGGAAGAGTATTTACAGATACGCAGTATTTT
CASSFWQGRVFTDTQYF
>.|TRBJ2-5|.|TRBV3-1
TGTGCCAGCAGCCCCCCGGAGAGCCTTTTAGTACGGGAGACCCAGTACTTC
CASSPPESLLVRETQYF
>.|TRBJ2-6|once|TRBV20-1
TGCAGTGCCAAAGGGGGTGGGGCCAACGTCCTGACTTTC
CSAKGGGANVLTF